The rows below give T cell receptor beta chains drawn from one sample of a study of neurological immune-mediated disorders. TCRdb fed the 5' RACE reads into MiXCR, producing one record per CDR3 protein. The sample contains more than 75,000 distinct CDR3 sequences, around 3.5% of which appear only once. Specimen: PBMCs. The receptor source for this set is a woman aged 45 to 65 with multiple sclerosis. The CDR3 runs from the conserved cysteine through the conserved F or W. Fields, in order: V gene, J gene, D gene, clone size, CDR3 protein, CDR3 DNA. D genes are given only for firm matches. Some rows mark clone size as missing; the rest say once, few, many or name a class of expanded clone.

TRBV5-1	TRBJ2-7	TRBD2	many	CASSLASGGADEQYF	TGCGCCAGCAGCCTAGCTAGCGGGGGGGCGGACGAGCAGTACTTC
TRBV29-1	TRBJ2-5	-	many	CSVAQGQTQYF	TGCAGCGTTGCTCAGGGACAGACCCAGTACTTC
TRBV14	TRBJ1-2	TRBD1	many	CASSQQQGAGGYTF	TGTGCCAGCAGCCAGCAACAGGGGGCTGGCGGCTACACCTTC
TRBV12-3/TRBV12-4	TRBJ2-3	-	many	CASSFWATDTQYF	TGTGCCAGCAGTTTCTGGGCCACAGATACGCAGTATTTT
TRBV7-2	TRBJ2-1	-	many	CASSFDRGTHNEQFF	TGTGCCAGCAGCTTCGACCGGGGTACACACAATGAGCAGTTCTTC
TRBV9	TRBJ2-5	-	many	CASSVEGGAPPETQYF	TGTGCCAGCAGCGTAGAAGGGGGGGCCCCTCCAGAGACCCAGTACTTC
TRBV7-6	TRBJ2-7	-	many	CASSMGLGSYEQYF	TGTGCCAGCAGCATGGGATTAGGCTCCTACGAGCAGTACTTC
TRBV20-1	TRBJ1-2	-	many	CSASVGPNYGYTF	TGCAGTGCTAGTGTGGGACCTAACTATGGCTACACCTTC
TRBV4-3	TRBJ2-2	-	many	CASSQAGVGGELFF	TGCGCCAGCAGCCAAGCAGGGGTCGGCGGGGAGCTGTTTTTT
TRBV6-6	TRBJ2-7	-	many	CASSFMSGYTYEQYF	TGTGCCAGCAGTTTTATGTCGGGCTACACCTACGAGCAGTACTTC
TRBV20-1	TRBJ2-3	-	many	CSAGTDTQYF	TGCAGTGCTGGCACAGATACGCAGTATTTT
TRBV9	TRBJ2-7	-	-	CASSVGGRGTVYEQYF	TGTGCCAGCAGCGTAGGGGGTCGGGGGACAGTGTACGAGCAGTACTTC
TRBV5-1	TRBJ2-2	-	many	CASSLRQGNSGELFF	TGCGCCAGCAGCTTACGGCAGGGGAACAGCGGGGAGCTGTTTTTT
TRBV7-9	TRBJ1-6	TRBD1	many	CASSGGDRGITAPLHF	TGTGCCAGCAGCGGGGGGGACAGGGGGATCACGGCACCCCTCCACTTT